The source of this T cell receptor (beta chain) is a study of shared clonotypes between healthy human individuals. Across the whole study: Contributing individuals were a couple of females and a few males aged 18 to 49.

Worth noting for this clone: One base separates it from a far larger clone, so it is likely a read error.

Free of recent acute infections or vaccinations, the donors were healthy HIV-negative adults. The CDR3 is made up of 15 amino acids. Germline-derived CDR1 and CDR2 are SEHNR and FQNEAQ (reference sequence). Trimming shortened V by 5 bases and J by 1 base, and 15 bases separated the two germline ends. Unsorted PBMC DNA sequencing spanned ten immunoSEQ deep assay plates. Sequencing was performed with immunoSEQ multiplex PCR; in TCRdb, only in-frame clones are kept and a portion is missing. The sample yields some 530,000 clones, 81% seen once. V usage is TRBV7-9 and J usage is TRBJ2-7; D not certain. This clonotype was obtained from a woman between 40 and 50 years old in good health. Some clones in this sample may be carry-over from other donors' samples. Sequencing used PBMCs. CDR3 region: CASSPSRQRSYEQYF. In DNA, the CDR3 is TGTGCCAGCAGCCCCTCCCGGCAGAGATCCTACGAGCAGTACTTC.